This TCR beta chain is from a study of T-cell memory formation after mild COVID-19. This clonotype has only a few counts. Antigen specificity is unknown. Findings and limits, study-wide: Clones that contracted from day 15 to 85 had balanced CD4/CD8; later expanders were CD4+ biased. CD4+ contracting clones were mainly CM and EM; CD8+ ones, EMRA. Some responding clones appeared in pre-infection memory, suggesting cross-reactive memory joined.

TCR alpha and TCR beta cDNA libraries carrying sample barcodes and UMIs were produced by 5'RACE using constant-segment primers. MiXCR, applied by TCRdb to the 5' RACE reads, yields one record per CDR3 protein. Seen here are under 600,000 distinct CDR3 sequences, less than 25% observed once, and the top ten hold around 7.7%. The sample was PBMCs or a T cell subset sorted from them (not recorded which). The TCR comes from an adult woman who had mild COVID-19 (a few samples of this study predate the infection). Cell type and time point are not known.

CDR3 loop: CASSKSPGLAYDTQYF. CDR3 nucleotide sequence: TGCGCCAGCAGCAAATCACCGGGACTAGCGTACGATACGCAGTATTTT. The rearrangement links TRBV4-3 to TRBJ2-3, with TRBD2 matching over 10 bases. This CDR3 has 16 residues. The V gene end was trimmed by 5 bases and the J gene end by 6 bases; junction bases not matched to a gene: 11. CDR1 and CDR2 (germline): LGHNA, YSLEER.